Listed below are T cell receptor beta chains from one sample, sequenced in a study of OX40 agonist ivuxolimab in advanced cancers. Produced via immunoSEQ multiplex PCR; TCRdb's table is partial and in-frame only. The profile shows 85,000 to 95,000 clones, 91% of them singletons. The sequenced sample was CD4+ or CD8+ T cells sorted from blood, obtained in a trial of the OX40 agonist ivuxolimab. The receptor set was obtained from an adult with an advanced solid tumor such as melanoma, head and neck, liver or kidney cancer. Both conserved end residues are part of each CDR3. A D gene is named only where the DNA matches it firmly. Clone size is not always given. Where it is, it says once, few, many or a class for expanded clones.

D gene: NA; J gene: TRBJ1-2; V gene: TRBV9; clone size: NA; CDR3 DNA: TGTGCCAGCAGCGTAGTCGACGCCGGCTATGGCTACACCTTC; CDR3 protein: CASSVVDAGYGYTF
D gene: NA; J gene: TRBJ2-7; V gene: TRBV10-3; clone size: NA; CDR3 DNA: TGTGCCATCAGTGAGCCGGGACAACCCTACGAGCAGTACTTC; CDR3 protein: CAISEPGQPYEQYF
D gene: TRBD1; J gene: TRBJ2-7; V gene: TRBV5-3; clone size: once; CDR3 DNA: TGTGCCAGAAGCTTCCCCCGGGACAGACAGTACGAGCAGTACTTC; CDR3 protein: CARSFPRDRQYEQYF
D gene: NA; J gene: TRBJ2-4; V gene: TRBV6-1; clone size: NA; CDR3 DNA: TGTGCCAGCAGTGAATCCAGGGTCCAAAACATTCAGTACTTC; CDR3 protein: CASSESRVQNIQYF
D gene: NA; J gene: TRBJ1-2; V gene: TRBV28; clone size: NA; CDR3 DNA: TGTGCCAGCAGCCAGGGTGTCCGGGGCTACACCTTC; CDR3 protein: CASSQGVRGYTF
D gene: NA; J gene: TRBJ2-2; V gene: TRBV28; clone size: NA; CDR3 DNA: TGTGCCAGCAGTTTTGTGGGGGCGACTAGGGGCACCGGGGAGCTGTTTTTT; CDR3 protein: CASSFVGATRGTGELFF
D gene: TRBD1; J gene: TRBJ1-4; V gene: TRBV7-8; clone size: NA; CDR3 DNA: TGTGCCAGCAGCTTAGACCCTCCAGGGGGCACAAATGAAAAACTGTTTTTT; CDR3 protein: CASSLDPPGGTNEKLFF
D gene: NA; J gene: TRBJ2-7; V gene: TRBV5-1; clone size: NA; CDR3 DNA: TGCGCCAGCAGCTTCGGCTCCCCCTCCTACGAGCAGTACTTC; CDR3 protein: CASSFGSPSYEQYF
D gene: NA; J gene: TRBJ1-1; V gene: TRBV30; clone size: NA; CDR3 DNA: TGTGCCTGGAGTGTCCAGGGGAACACTGAAGCTTTCTTT; CDR3 protein: CAWSVQGNTEAFF
D gene: NA; J gene: TRBJ2-2; V gene: TRBV2; clone size: NA; CDR3 DNA: TGTGCCAGCAGTGATGCGGGACTTGCGAACACCGGGGAGCTGTTTTTT; CDR3 protein: CASSDAGLANTGELFF
D gene: NA; J gene: TRBJ1-5; V gene: TRBV14; clone size: NA; CDR3 DNA: TGTGCCAGCAGCCAAGGTAGTAGCAATCAGCCCCAGCATTTT; CDR3 protein: CASSQGSSNQPQHF
D gene: NA; J gene: TRBJ2-7; V gene: TRBV5-1; clone size: NA; CDR3 DNA: TGCGCCAGCAGCTTGGACAGATCCTACGAGCAGTACTTC; CDR3 protein: CASSLDRSYEQYF
D gene: NA; J gene: TRBJ2-1; V gene: TRBV19; clone size: NA; CDR3 DNA: TGTGCCAGTAGTATGGACTTGTACAATGAGCAGTTCTTC; CDR3 protein: CASSMDLYNEQFF
D gene: NA; J gene: TRBJ2-7; V gene: TRBV6-5; clone size: NA; CDR3 DNA: TGTGCCAGCAGCCAGGGACTGGCCTCCGAGCAGTACTTC; CDR3 protein: CASSQGLASEQYF
D gene: NA; J gene: TRBJ2-3; V gene: TRBV29-1; clone size: NA; CDR3 DNA: TGCAGCGCCGACGGGGTAAACACAGATACGCAGTATTTT; CDR3 protein: CSADGVNTDTQYF
D gene: TRBD2; J gene: TRBJ2-7; V gene: TRBV7-2; clone size: once; CDR3 DNA: TGTGCCAGCAGCTTAGTAGGTGCGGGAGGTGCCGAGCAGTACTTC; CDR3 protein: CASSLVGAGGAEQYF
D gene: TRBD2; J gene: TRBJ2-7; V gene: TRBV2; clone size: NA; CDR3 DNA: TGTGCCAGCAGTGACGGACTAGCGGACTACGAGCAGTACTTC; CDR3 protein: CASSDGLADYEQYF
D gene: NA; J gene: TRBJ2-3; V gene: TRBV10-3; clone size: NA; CDR3 DNA: TGTGCCATCAGTGATAGCTTTGCTAGCACAGATACGCAGTATTTT; CDR3 protein: CAISDSFASTDTQYF
D gene: NA; J gene: TRBJ2-1; V gene: TRBV4-3; clone size: NA; CDR3 DNA: TGCGCCAGCAGCCCCGATAGCGCTGAGCAGTTCTTC; CDR3 protein: CASSPDSAEQFF
D gene: TRBD2; J gene: TRBJ2-2; V gene: TRBV11-2; clone size: NA; CDR3 DNA: TGTGCCAGCAGCTTAGATCATAATCGCGGGAGGGTTGACACCGGGGAGCTGTTTTTT; CDR3 protein: CASSLDHNRGRVDTGELFF